This T cell receptor beta chain was recovered during a study of shared clonotypes between healthy human individuals. Looking at the study overall: Donor composition was a couple of women and a few men, aged 18 to 49.

The CDR3 length is 17 residues. Looked up from germline, CDR1 is LGHNA and CDR2 is YSLEER. Trimming removed 0 bases from V and 3 bases from J; junction bases left unmatched: 9. The study ran the assay at deep level. The authors distributed each subset's genomic DNA evenly over several immunoSEQ plates. Original analysis: Owing to the provision of junction-only sequences devoid of quality scores by immunoSEQ, filtering differed. The protocol was immunoSEQ multiplex PCR, while the TCRdb copy is restricted to in-frame clones and leaves out a portion. V and J calls and clone size are copied from that table; D and trimming were computed from the DNA. The sample holds 550,000 to 600,000 clones; around 80% are singletons and the top ten take 9.5% to 15%.

The sequencing input was PBMCs. The TCR originated in a woman aged 35 to 49 in good health. Some clones in this sample may be carry-over from other donors' samples. The J gene is TRBJ2-7, the V gene TRBV4-3, with 9 bases matching TRBD2. CDR3 nucleotides: TGCGCCAGCAGCCAAGATAATCTGGGACTAGCAGTCTACGAGCAGTACTTC. Translation: CASSQDNLGLAVYEQYF.